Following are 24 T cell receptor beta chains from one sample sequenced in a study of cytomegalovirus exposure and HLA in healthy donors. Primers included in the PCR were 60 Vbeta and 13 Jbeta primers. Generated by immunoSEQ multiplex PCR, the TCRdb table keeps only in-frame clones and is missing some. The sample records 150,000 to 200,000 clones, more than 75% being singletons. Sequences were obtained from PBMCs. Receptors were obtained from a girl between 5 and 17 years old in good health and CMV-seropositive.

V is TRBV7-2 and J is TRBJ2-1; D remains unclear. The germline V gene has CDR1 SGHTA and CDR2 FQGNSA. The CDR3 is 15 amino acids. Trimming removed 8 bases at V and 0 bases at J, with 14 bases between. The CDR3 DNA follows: TGTGCCAGCGCACTCGGGTTTCCCTCCTACAATGAGCAGTTCTTC. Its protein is CASALGFPSYNEQFF.

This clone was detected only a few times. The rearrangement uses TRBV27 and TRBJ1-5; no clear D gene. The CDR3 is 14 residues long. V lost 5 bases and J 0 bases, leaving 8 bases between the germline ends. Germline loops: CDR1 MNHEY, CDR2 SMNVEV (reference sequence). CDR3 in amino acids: CASSTQDSNQPQHF. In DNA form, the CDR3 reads TGTGCCAGCAGTACTCAGGATAGCAATCAGCCCCAGCATTTT.

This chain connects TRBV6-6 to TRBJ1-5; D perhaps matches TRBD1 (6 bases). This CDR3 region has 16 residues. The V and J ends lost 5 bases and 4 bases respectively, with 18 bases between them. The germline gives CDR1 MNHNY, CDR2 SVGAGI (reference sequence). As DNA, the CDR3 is TGTGCCAGCAGTCAGACAGGTGGAAGGGTTAATCAGCCCCAGCATTTT. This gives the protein CASSQTGGRVNQPQHF.

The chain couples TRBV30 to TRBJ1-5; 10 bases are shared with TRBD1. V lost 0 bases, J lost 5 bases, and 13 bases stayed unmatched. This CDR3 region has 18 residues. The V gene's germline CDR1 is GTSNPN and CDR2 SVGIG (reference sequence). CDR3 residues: CAWSVRDRGRGDDQPQHF. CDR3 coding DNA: TGTGCCTGGAGTGTACGCGACAGGGGGCGAGGGGACGATCAGCCCCAGCATTTT. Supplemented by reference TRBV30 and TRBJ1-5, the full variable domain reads SQTIHQWPATLVQPVGSPLSLECTVEGTSNPNLYWYRQAAGRGLQLLFYSVGIGQISSEVPQNLSASRPQDRQFILSSKKLLLSDSGFYLCAWSVRDRGRGDDQPQHFGDGTRLSIL.

In DNA, the CDR3 is TGTGCCAGCAGTACAGGGTGGGGCTACACCTTC. This translates into CASSTGWGYTF. The rearrangement joins TRBV11-2 to TRBJ1-2; a possible D gene is TRBD1 (6 bases). Trimming pared 6 bases from V and 8 bases from J, leaving 10 bases between. The CDR3 extends over 11 amino acids. In germline, CDR1 is SGHAT, CDR2 FQNNGV.

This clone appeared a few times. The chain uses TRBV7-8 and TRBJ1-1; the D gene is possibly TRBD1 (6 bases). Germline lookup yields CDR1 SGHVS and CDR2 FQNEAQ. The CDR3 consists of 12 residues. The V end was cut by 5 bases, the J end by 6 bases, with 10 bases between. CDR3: CASSARGAEAFF. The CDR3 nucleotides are TGTGCCAGCAGCGCCAGGGGTGCTGAAGCTTTCTTT.

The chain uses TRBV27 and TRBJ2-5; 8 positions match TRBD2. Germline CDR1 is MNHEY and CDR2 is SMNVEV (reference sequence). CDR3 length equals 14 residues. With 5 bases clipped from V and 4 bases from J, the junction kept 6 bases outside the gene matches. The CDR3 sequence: CASSPLGRGETQYF. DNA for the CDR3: TGTGCCAGCAGTCCCCTCGGGAGGGGAGAGACCCAGTACTTC.

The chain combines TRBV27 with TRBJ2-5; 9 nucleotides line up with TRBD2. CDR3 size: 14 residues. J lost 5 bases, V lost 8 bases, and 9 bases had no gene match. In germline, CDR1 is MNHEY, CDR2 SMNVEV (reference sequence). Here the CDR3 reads CASALERGAETQYF. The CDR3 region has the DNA TGTGCCAGCGCCCTGGAGCGGGGGGCGGAGACCCAGTACTTC.

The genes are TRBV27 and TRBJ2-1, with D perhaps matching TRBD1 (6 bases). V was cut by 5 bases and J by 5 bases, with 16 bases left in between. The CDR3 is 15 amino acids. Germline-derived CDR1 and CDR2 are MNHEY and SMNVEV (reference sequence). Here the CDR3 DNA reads TGTGCCAGCAGTGTGGTCCCGACAGGACACAATGAGCAGTTCTTC. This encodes CASSVVPTGHNEQFF.

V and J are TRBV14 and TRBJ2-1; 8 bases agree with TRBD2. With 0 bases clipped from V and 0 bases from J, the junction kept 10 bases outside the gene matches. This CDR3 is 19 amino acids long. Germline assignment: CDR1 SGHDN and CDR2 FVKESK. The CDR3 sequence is CASSQDLRRGVSSYNEQFF. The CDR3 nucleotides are TGTGCCAGCAGCCAAGATCTTAGGCGGGGGGTAAGCTCCTACAATGAGCAGTTCTTC. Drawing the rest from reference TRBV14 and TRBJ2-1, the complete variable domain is EAGVTQFPSHSVIEKGQTVTLRCDPISGHDNLYWYRRVMGKEIKFLLHFVKESKQDESGMPNNRFLAERTGGTYSTLKVQPAELEDSGVYFCASSQDLRRGVSSYNEQFFGPGTRLTVL.

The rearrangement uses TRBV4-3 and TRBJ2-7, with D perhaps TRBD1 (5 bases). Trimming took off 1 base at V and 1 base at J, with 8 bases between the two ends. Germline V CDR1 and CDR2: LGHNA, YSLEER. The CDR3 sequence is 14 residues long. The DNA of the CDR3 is TGCGCCAGCAGCCAAGGCCAGGGTTCCTACGAGCAGTACTTC. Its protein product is CASSQGQGSYEQYF.

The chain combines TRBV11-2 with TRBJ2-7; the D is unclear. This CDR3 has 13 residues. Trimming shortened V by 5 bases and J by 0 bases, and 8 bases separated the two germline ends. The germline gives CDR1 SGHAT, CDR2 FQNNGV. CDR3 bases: TGTGCCAGCAGCCCCCCCCTCTCCTACGAGCAGTACTTC. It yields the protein CASSPPLSYEQYF.

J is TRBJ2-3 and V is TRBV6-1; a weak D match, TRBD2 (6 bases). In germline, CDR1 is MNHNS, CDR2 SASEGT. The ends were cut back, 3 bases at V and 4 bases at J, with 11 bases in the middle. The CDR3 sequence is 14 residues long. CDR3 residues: CASSEWGVADTQYF. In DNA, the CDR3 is TGTGCCAGCAGTGAGTGGGGGGTGGCAGATACGCAGTATTTT.

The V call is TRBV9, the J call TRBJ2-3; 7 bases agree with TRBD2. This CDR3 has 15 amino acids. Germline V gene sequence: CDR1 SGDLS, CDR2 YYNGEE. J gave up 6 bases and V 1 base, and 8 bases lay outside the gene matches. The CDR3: CASSVTGGSLDTQYF. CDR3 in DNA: TGTGCCAGCAGCGTAACTGGCGGGAGTCTCGATACGCAGTATTTT.

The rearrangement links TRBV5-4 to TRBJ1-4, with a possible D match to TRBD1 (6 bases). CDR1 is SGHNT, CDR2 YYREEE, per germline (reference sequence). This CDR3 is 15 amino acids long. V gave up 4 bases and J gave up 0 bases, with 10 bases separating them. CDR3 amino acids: CASSSWTATNEKLFF. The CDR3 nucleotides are TGTGCCAGCAGCAGTTGGACAGCAACTAATGAAAAACTGTTTTTT.

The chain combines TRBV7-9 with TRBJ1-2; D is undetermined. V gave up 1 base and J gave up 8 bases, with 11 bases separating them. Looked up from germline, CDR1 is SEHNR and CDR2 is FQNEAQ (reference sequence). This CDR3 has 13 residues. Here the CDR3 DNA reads TGTGCCAGCAGCTTAGGTACAGCTGGGGGCTACACCTTC. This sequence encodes CASSLGTAGGYTF. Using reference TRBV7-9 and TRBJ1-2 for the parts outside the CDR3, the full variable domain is DTGVSQNPRHKITKRGQNVTFRCDPISEHNRLYWYRQTLGQGPEFLTYFQNEAQLEKSRLLSDRFSAERPKGSFSTLEIQRTEQGDSAMYLCASSLGTAGGYTFGSGTRLTVV.

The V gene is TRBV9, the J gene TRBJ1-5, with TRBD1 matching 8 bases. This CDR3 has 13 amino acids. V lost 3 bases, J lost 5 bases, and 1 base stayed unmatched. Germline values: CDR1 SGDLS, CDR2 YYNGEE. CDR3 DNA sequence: TGTGCCAGCAGCGCGGGACAGGATCAGCCCCAGCATTTT. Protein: CASSAGQDQPQHF.

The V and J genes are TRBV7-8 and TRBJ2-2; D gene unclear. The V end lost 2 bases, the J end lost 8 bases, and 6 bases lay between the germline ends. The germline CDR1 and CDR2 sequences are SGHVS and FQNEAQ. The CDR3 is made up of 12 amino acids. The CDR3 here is CASSLFPGELFF. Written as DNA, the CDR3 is TGTGCCAGCAGCTTATTTCCAGGGGAGCTGTTTTTT. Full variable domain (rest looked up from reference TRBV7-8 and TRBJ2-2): GAGVSQSPRYKVAKRGQDVALRCDPISGHVSLFWYQQALGQGPEFLTYFQNEAQLDKSGLPSDRFFAERPEGSVSTLKIQRTQQEDSAVYLCASSLFPGELFFGEGSRLTVL.

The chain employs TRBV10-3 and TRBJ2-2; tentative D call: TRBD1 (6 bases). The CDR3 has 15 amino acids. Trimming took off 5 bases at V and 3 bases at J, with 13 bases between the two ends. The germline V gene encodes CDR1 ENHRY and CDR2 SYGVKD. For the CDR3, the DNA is TGTGCCATCAGTCAACAGGGTCGGGACACCGGGGAGCTGTTTTTT. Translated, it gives CAISQQGRDTGELFF.

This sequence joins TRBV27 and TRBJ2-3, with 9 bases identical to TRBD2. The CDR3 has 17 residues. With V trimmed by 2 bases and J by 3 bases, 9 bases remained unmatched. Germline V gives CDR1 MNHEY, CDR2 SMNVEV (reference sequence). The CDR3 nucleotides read TGTGCCAGCAGTTTAGGCGGGAGGGGGGGGCAGACAGATACGCAGTATTTT. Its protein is CASSLGGRGGQTDTQYF.

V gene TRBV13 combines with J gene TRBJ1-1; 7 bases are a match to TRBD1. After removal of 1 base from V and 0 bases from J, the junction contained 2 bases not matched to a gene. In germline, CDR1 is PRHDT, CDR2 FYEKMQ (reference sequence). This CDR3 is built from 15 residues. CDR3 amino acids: CASSLEGQMNTEAFF. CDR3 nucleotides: TGTGCCAGCAGCTTAGAGGGACAGATGAACACTGAAGCTTTCTTT. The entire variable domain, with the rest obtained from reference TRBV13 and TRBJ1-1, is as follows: AAGVIQSPRHLIKEKRETATLKCYPIPRHDTVYWYQQGPGQDPQFLISFYEKMQSDKGSIPDRFSAQQFSDYHSELNMSSLELGDSALYFCASSLEGQMNTEAFFGQGTRLTVV.

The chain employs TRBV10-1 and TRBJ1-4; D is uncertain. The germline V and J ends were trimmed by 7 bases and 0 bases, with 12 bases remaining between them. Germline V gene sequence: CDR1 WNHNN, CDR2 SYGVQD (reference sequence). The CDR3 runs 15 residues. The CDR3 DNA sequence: TGCGCCAGCACCTCGACGGAGGCAACTAATGAAAAACTGTTTTTT. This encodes CASTSTEATNEKLFF.

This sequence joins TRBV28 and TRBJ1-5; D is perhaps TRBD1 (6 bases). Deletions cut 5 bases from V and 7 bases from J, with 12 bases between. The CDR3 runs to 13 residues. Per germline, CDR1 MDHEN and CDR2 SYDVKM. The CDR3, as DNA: TGTGCCAGCAGTATCAGGGGCCGGCAGCCCCAGCATTTT. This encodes CASSIRGRQPQHF.

DNA of the CDR3: TGTGCCAGCAGTTCGACAGTCTATAATGAAAAACTGTTTTTT. It encodes CASSSTVYNEKLFF. The chain is built from TRBV27 and TRBJ1-4, with a tentative D call TRBD1 (5 bases). Germline V gene lookup returns CDR1 MNHEY and CDR2 SMNVEV (reference sequence). The CDR3 sequence is 14 residues long. Trimming pared 4 bases from V and 4 bases from J, leaving 10 bases between.